This entry features one T cell receptor (beta chain) sequence. Antigen unknown. The data belong to a study of T cells in localized non-small cell lung cancer. Points from the study as a whole: Prolonged overall survival went with higher T cell density in the blood. Uninvolved adjacent lung had more T cell clonality than any other tissue, topping tumor. Analysis by sequencing included only one tumor region, so heterogeneity remains possible. A median of roughly 50 of the top 100 tumor clones appeared in adjacent lung, which was paired and uninvolved.

Between the trimmed V and J ends, which lost 5 bases and 3 bases, there was a span of 16 bases. Per the germline V gene, CDR1 is SGHTA and CDR2 is FQGNSA. The CDR3 runs to 15 residues. TCRdb's copy holds only in-frame clones and misses some; the assay was immunoSEQ multiplex PCR. The sample lists around 130,000 clones; more than 70% were seen once. The sequence came from a female donor over 55 with stage I lung adenocarcinoma. The gene calls are TRBV7-2 and TRBJ1-1, with a tentative D call TRBD1 (5 bases). The sample consisted of peripheral blood, taken before any cancer treatment. CDR3 in amino acids: CASSLWGGTDTEAFF. DNA for the CDR3: TGTGCCAGCAGCCTTTGGGGAGGGACCGACACTGAAGCTTTCTTT.